The next 24 T cell receptor beta chains were all read from a single sample in a study of CD4 T cells in relation to SARS-CoV-2 and coronaviruses. Unexposed donor CD4+ T cells date from about 2010-2018, before the COVID-19 pandemic. Sequencing used immunoSEQ multiplex PCR; TCRdb keeps in-frame clones, though not all of them. The repertoire holds about 59,000 clones, with roughly 90% as singletons. The specimen sequenced was memory CD4+ T cells from PBMCs. These receptors all stem from a human donor in good health.

This chain links TRBV7-9 with TRBJ2-2; D is possibly TRBD1 (5 bases). The germline V and J ends were trimmed by 5 bases and 6 bases, with 13 bases remaining between them. The CDR3 extends over 14 amino acids. CDR1 is SEHNR, CDR2 FQNEAQ, per germline (reference sequence). The CDR3 bases are TGTGCCAGCAGCCCCCAGGGAAGGGCCGGGGAGCTGTTTTTT. Amino acid sequence: CASSPQGRAGELFF.

The chain couples TRBV19 to TRBJ2-1; D is possibly TRBD2 (5 bases). V was clipped by 2 bases and J by 6 bases, with 8 bases between them. The V gene's germline CDR1 is LNHDA and CDR2 SQIVND (reference sequence). The CDR3 length is 13 residues. The CDR3 DNA reads TGTGCCAGTAGTATACTAGCAGGCAATGAGCAGTTCTTC. This gives the protein CASSILAGNEQFF.

This sequence joins TRBV5-1 and TRBJ2-1; 9 bases are a match to TRBD2. This CDR3 region has 15 residues. Germline-derived CDR1 and CDR2 are SGHRS and YFSETQ. J was trimmed by 0 bases and V by 6 bases; bases with no gene match: 4. CDR3 loop: CASIQTSGSYNEQFF. The CDR3 DNA sequence: TGCGCCAGCATCCAGACTAGCGGCTCCTACAATGAGCAGTTCTTC.

This chain connects TRBV27 to TRBJ1-1; D unresolved. The CDR3 totals 13 residues. The V gene lost 3 bases and the J gene lost 7 bases, with 12 bases spanning the gap. Germline V gene data show CDR1 as MNHEY and CDR2 as SMNVEV (reference sequence). CDR3 nucleotide sequence: TGTGCCAGCAGTTTCGAGGGCCGTGGTGAAGCTTTCTTT. This encodes CASSFEGRGEAFF.

By proportion, this clone is medium-sized (0.01 to 0.1%). The J gene is TRBJ2-3, the V gene TRBV7-9; D call uncertain. This CDR3 has 15 residues. The germline V and J ends were trimmed by 2 bases and 4 bases, with 13 bases remaining between them. The germline CDR1 and CDR2 sequences are SEHNR and FQNEAQ (reference sequence). The CDR3 sequence: CASSLQDGRPDTQYF. The DNA of the CDR3 is TGTGCCAGCAGCTTACAAGACGGACGCCCAGATACGCAGTATTTT.

J is TRBJ2-3 and V is TRBV28, with 11 bases aligning to TRBD2. J was trimmed by 8 bases and V by 2 bases; bases with no gene match: 9. This CDR3 comprises 16 residues. The germline CDR1 and CDR2 sequences are MDHEN and SYDVKM. The CDR3 region has the DNA TGTGCCAGCAGTTTAACGGGACTAGCGGCCCGCAGTACGCAGTATTTT. Encoded protein: CASSLTGLAARSTQYF.

The chain has TRBV7-8 and TRBJ1-2; TRBD1 matches 7 bases. The CDR3 consists of 16 residues. V shed 2 bases, J shed 8 bases, and the junction held 14 bases outside the gene matches. Germline V gives CDR1 SGHVS, CDR2 FQNEAQ. This CDR3 is CASSLRDSGGSRGYTF. CDR3 sequence (DNA): TGTGCCAGCAGCTTAAGGGACAGTGGAGGTTCGAGGGGCTACACCTTC.

This chain connects TRBV5-3 to TRBJ2-7; TRBD2 matches at 7 bases. TRBV5-3 is an ORF; its function is uncertain. Trimming took 3 bases from V and 5 from J; bases not matched to a gene: 20. The CDR3 extends over 18 amino acids. The CDR3 nucleotides are TGTGCCAGAAGCTCGACTAGGAGAAGAAATACTAGCGACCACGAGCAGTACTTC. Its translation: CARSSTRRRNTSDHEQYF.

V gene TRBV9 combines with J gene TRBJ2-5; a possible D gene is TRBD2 (5 bases). Deletions cut 4 bases from V and 7 bases from J, with 14 bases between. Per germline, CDR1 SGDLS and CDR2 YYNGEE. The CDR3 is made up of 13 amino acids. The CDR3 DNA follows: TGTGCCAGCAGCAAAGGCGACCGGGGGACCCAGTACTTC. This sequence encodes CASSKGDRGTQYF.

The CDR3, as DNA: TGTGCCAGCTCACGGACAGGGCAAGAGACCCAGTACTTC. This sequence encodes CASSRTGQETQYF. The chain recombines TRBV18 with TRBJ2-5; 8 nucleotides align to TRBD1. Germline V gene sequence: CDR1 KGHSH, CDR2 LQKENI. The V and J ends lost 4 bases and 2 bases, in that order; junction bases with no gene match: 0. CDR3 length equals 13 residues.

V gene TRBV7-6 combines with J gene TRBJ1-5, with D tentatively TRBD1 (5 bases). CDR1 is SGHVS and CDR2 is FNYEAQ in the germline V gene. V shed 1 base and J shed 2 bases, with 15 bases lying between them. CDR3 length: 17 amino acids. Here the CDR3 DNA reads TGTGCCAGCAGCTTAGGGGCTGGGGGAGGCGGCAATCAGCCCCAGCATTTT. This gives the protein CASSLGAGGGGNQPQHF.

The rearrangement links TRBV7-3 to TRBJ2-2, with 10 bases that match TRBD2. Germline V gives CDR1 SGHTA, CDR2 FQGTGA. CDR3 length: 16 residues. Trimming cost V 5 bases and J 5 bases; bases outside gene matches: 8. The CDR3 region is CASSSPSGRGTGELFF. The CDR3, as DNA: TGTGCCAGCAGCAGCCCCAGCGGGAGGGGTACCGGGGAGCTGTTTTTT.

This clone was detected a few times. The chain is built from TRBV7-3 and TRBJ2-1; 7 bases map to TRBD2. CDR3 length equals 12 residues. The germline CDR1 and CDR2 sequences are SGHTA and FQGTGA. V trimming: 8 bases; J trimming: 9 bases; junction bases outside the gene matches: 7. The DNA for the CDR3 is TGTGCCAGCTCCCTTCCGGGGGGTGAGCAGTTCTTC. Protein: CASSLPGGEQFF.

The rearrangement uses TRBV19 and TRBJ1-1; D is uncertain. The ends were cut back, 3 bases at V and 1 base at J, with 6 bases in the middle. The germline gives CDR1 LNHDA, CDR2 SQIVND (reference sequence). This CDR3 has 13 residues. The CDR3 nucleotides are TGTGCCAGTAGTATGCGAGGGAACACTGAAGCTTTCTTT. Encoded protein: CASSMRGNTEAFF.

This clone has a handful of counts. The chain combines TRBV11-2 with TRBJ1-1, with a tentative D call TRBD1 (5 bases). CDR1 is SGHAT, CDR2 FQNNGV, per germline. The CDR3 sequence is 14 residues long. V lost 7 bases and J lost 0, with 12 bases in between. The DNA of the CDR3 is TGTGCCAGCATATCTGGGGGGGTGAACACTGAAGCTTTCTTT. Translated: CASISGGVNTEAFF.

J is TRBJ2-6 and V is TRBV6-1; 8 positions agree with TRBD1. Looked up from germline, CDR1 is MNHNS and CDR2 is SASEGT. J was trimmed by 2 bases and V by 2 bases; bases with no gene match: 8. CDR3 size: 18 residues. Written as DNA, the CDR3 is TGTGCCAGCAGTGAATTTTGGACAGGGCAAACTGGGGCCAACGTCCTGACTTTC. It specifies CASSEFWTGQTGANVLTF.

This clone occurred once. The J gene is TRBJ2-5, the V gene TRBV2; D gene uncertain. With 6 bases removed from V and 1 base from J, the gap between germline ends came to 15 bases. The CDR3 spans 15 residues. The germline V gene has CDR1 SNHLY and CDR2 FYNNEI. CDR3 protein: CASRNRDKGQETQYF. In nucleotides, the CDR3 is TGTGCCAGCAGGAATAGGGATAAGGGCCAAGAGACCCAGTACTTC.

This clone was seen once. This chain's CDR3 is CASSPPGALSTEAFF. The CDR3 DNA is TGTGCCAGCAGTCCCCCGGGGGCCCTGAGCACTGAAGCTTTCTTT. The chain carries TRBV28 and TRBJ1-1; D is perhaps TRBD1 (6 bases). From germline, CDR1 is MDHEN and CDR2 SYDVKM. Trimming cost V 5 bases and J 4 bases, with 17 bases left between them. The CDR3 is 15 residues long. Full variable domain (outside the CDR3, taken from reference TRBV28 and TRBJ1-1): DVKVTQSSRYLVKRTGEKVFLECVQDMDHENMFWYRQDPGLGLRLIYFSYDVKMKEKGDIPEGYSVSREKKERFSLILESASTNQTSMYLCASSPPGALSTEAFFGQGTRLTVV.

This clone was counted between two and nine times. The chain combines TRBV7-2 with TRBJ1-2; TRBD1 might be the D (5 bases). From germline, CDR1 is SGHTA and CDR2 FQGNSA. This CDR3 is built from 13 residues. The V and J ends lost 7 bases and 8 bases respectively, with 17 bases between them. CDR3 DNA: TGTGCCAGCACCCCAACCGGGGGGGTGGGCTACACCTTC. This codes for CASTPTGGVGYTF.

This clone was seen a few times. The CDR3 is CASSDSGGSREAFF. In DNA form, the CDR3 reads TGTGCCAGCAGTGATAGCGGGGGCTCAAGGGAAGCTTTCTTT. The J gene is TRBJ1-1, the V gene TRBV6-6; a weak D match, TRBD1 (6 bases). This CDR3 region has 14 residues. Germline CDR1 MNHNY, CDR2 SVGAGI (reference sequence). The V end was cut by 5 bases, the J end by 8 bases, with 18 bases between.

This chain connects TRBV9 to TRBJ2-1; 9 bases agree with TRBD1. V lost 2 bases, J lost 0 bases, and 9 bases stayed unmatched. The CDR3 is 18 amino acids. Germline V gene lookup returns CDR1 SGDLS and CDR2 YYNGEE. The CDR3 region is CASSVGTGIGSSYNEQFF. CDR3 sequence (DNA): TGTGCCAGCAGCGTTGGGACAGGGATCGGGAGCTCCTACAATGAGCAGTTCTTC. Supplemented by reference TRBV9 and TRBJ2-1, the full variable domain reads DSGVTQTPKHLITATGQRVTLRCSPRSGDLSVYWYQQSLDQGLQFLIQYYNGEERAKGNILERFSAQQFPDLHSELNLSSLELGDSALYFCASSVGTGIGSSYNEQFFGPGTRLTVL.

The rearrangement links TRBV27 to TRBJ2-5, with 8 bases aligning to TRBD1. The CDR3 is made up of 14 amino acids. The trim removed 0 bases at V and 4 bases at J, leaving 1 base unmatched. Germline V CDR1 and CDR2: MNHEY, SMNVEV (reference sequence). CDR3 protein: CASSLSRGRETQYF. The CDR3 region has the DNA TGTGCCAGCAGTTTATCCAGGGGGCGAGAGACCCAGTACTTC.

CDR3 DNA: TGTGCCAGCAGCTTAGGGGCCGGGGGACTAGCTCCAGATACGCAGTATTTT. Translation: CASSLGAGGLAPDTQYF. The genes are TRBV11-3 and TRBJ2-3; TRBD2 aligns across 9 bases. The germline V gene encodes CDR1 SGHNT and CDR2 YENEEA. Losses at the gene ends were 1 base for V and 4 bases for J; bases not matched to a gene: 9. The CDR3 totals 17 residues.

This clone was found once. This sequence joins TRBV6-1 and TRBJ2-7, with 12 bases identical to TRBD2. This CDR3 is 15 amino acids long. Germline trimming cut 1 base from V and 4 bases from J; bases unmatched to any gene: 2. The germline CDR1 and CDR2 sequences are MNHNS and SASEGT. The CDR3 DNA is TGTGCCAGCAGTGAAGGACTAGCGGGAGCGTACGAGCAGTACTTC. It encodes CASSEGLAGAYEQYF.